This entry features one T cell receptor beta chain sequence. In the authors' methods: Cell counts per sample came from amplifying reference gene primers. The table came from immunoSEQ multiplex PCR; TCRdb's copy has only in-frame clones and leaves some out. V, J and clone size reflect that table, while D and trimming were determined from the DNA. The sample carries 200,000 or so clones, roughly 79% recorded once. The data derive from a study of blood T cell repertoires in COVID-19. Sequencing used peripheral blood. This receptor was taken from a woman aged 80 or over with COVID-19, enrolled during active disease.

This CDR3 is CASSFPRDRGISGELFF. In nucleotides, the CDR3 is TGTGCCAGCAGCTTCCCGAGGGACAGGGGAATATCCGGGGAGCTGTTTTTT. V is TRBV11-2 and J is TRBJ2-2; 10 nucleotides line up with TRBD1. Looked up from germline, CDR1 is SGHAT and CDR2 is FQNNGV. The CDR3 contains 17 residues. The J segment lost 6 bases and the V segment lost 3 bases, leaving 10 bases of the junction unmatched.